The clone carrying this T cell receptor (beta chain) was seen ten or more times. The antigen is undetermined. TCRdb reprocessed the 5' RACE reads via MiXCR and lists one record per CDR3 protein. The sample lists 210,000 or so distinct CDR3 sequences, around 8% occurring once. This entry belongs to a study of identical twins. Notes on the study in general: Out-of-frame alpha sequences shared by twins showed excess low generation probability.

Germline V gene lookup returns CDR1 SGHTA and CDR2 FQGNSA. This CDR3 is built from 14 residues. Trimming took 2 bases from V and 9 from J, leaving 14 bases between them. All of the donors were Caucasians in good health. The same sample was also studied in work on yellow fever vaccine responses in identical twins.

The chain uses TRBV7-2 and TRBJ2-1; D tentatively fits TRBD1 or TRBD2 (6 bases each). Sequenced sample: memory (CD45RO+) T cells sorted from blood. This TCR was recovered from a woman aged 18-29 years in good health. The CDR3 reads CASSLRGAVGEQFF. As DNA, the CDR3 is TGTGCCAGCAGCTTAAGGGGGGCTGTTGGTGAGCAGTTCTTC.